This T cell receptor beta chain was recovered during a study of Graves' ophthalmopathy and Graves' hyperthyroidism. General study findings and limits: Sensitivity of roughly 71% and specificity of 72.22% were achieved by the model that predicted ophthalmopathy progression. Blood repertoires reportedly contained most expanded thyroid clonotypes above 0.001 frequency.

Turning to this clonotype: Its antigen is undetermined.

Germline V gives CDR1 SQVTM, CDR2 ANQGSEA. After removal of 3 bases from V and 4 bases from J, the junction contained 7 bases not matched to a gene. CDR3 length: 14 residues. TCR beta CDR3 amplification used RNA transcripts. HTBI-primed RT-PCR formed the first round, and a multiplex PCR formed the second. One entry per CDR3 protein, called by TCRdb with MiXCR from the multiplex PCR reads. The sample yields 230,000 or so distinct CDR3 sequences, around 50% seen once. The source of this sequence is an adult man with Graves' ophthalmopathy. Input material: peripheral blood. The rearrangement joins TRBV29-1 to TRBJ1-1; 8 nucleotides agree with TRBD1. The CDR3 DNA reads TGCAGCGTTGACGAGACAGGGGCGGCCACTGAAGCTTTCTTT. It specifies CSVDETGAATEAFF.